This T cell receptor (beta chain) came from a study of blood T cell repertoires in COVID-19. Measured with immunoSEQ multiplex PCR; TCRdb has only the in-frame clones, and not every one. The sample consists of around 20,000 clones, about 88% of them appearing once. The CDR3 consists of 13 residues. V lost 7 bases and J lost 1, with 14 bases in between. Germline CDR1 SQVTM, CDR2 ANQGSEA. The chain recombines TRBV29-1 with TRBJ2-7; TRBD2 is a possible D gene (5 bases). Sequenced input: peripheral blood. The receptor was isolated from a human donor in a cohort sampled during active COVID-19. The donor label of this sample is uncertain. CDR3 region: CSGGGGLSYEQYF. The CDR3 coding sequence is TGCAGCGGTGGAGGCGGGCTGTCCTACGAGCAGTACTTC.